One sample yielded the 32 T cell receptor beta chains listed below, sequenced in a study of response to subunit inactivated influenza vaccine (dated 2018 in TCRdb). Library preparation was by RT-PCR. The sequencing machine was an Illumina HiSeq 2500. TCRdb reanalyzed the raw reads on its own, using fastp at Q25 for trimming and MiXCR for clone calling, and kept in-frame beta chains. Under each unique CDR3 protein, matching rows form one entry showing the most common genes and DNA. Recorded for this sample are about 520,000 distinct CDR3 sequences; 9.5% to 12% of them occurred a single time. Approximately 12% of the sample is held by the ten biggest clonotypes. The time point tag for this specimen amounts to: 45 to 50 days after influenza vaccine administration. Material: PBMCs from blood, obtained 45 days after vaccination. These receptors were collected from a man aged 50-60 years who received an inactivated influenza vaccine. Donor details come from another sample of the same person, matched by shared clones.

Here the CDR3 reads CASSLGLWIYNEQFF. CDR3 bases: TGTGCCAGCAGCTTGGGACTTTGGATATACAATGAGCAGTTCTTC. This chain links TRBV5-8 with TRBJ2-1; D is uncertain. The CDR3 consists of 15 residues. V gave up 0 bases and J gave up 4 bases, with 11 bases separating them. Germline values: CDR1 SGHTS, CDR2 YDEGEE.

This chain joins TRBV4-1 and TRBJ2-2; tentative D call: TRBD1 (5 bases). V gave up 4 bases and J gave up 1 base, with 13 bases separating them. The CDR3 is 16 amino acids. From germline, CDR1 is MGHRA and CDR2 YSYEKL. For the CDR3, the DNA is TGCGCCAGCAGCCCCCCAGACAGAAAGAACACCGGGGAGCTGTTTTTT. Residues: CASSPPDRKNTGELFF.

This clonotype came up many times. The chain uses TRBV5-6 and TRBJ2-5; no firm D call. This CDR3 contains 15 residues. Trimming took off 1 base at V and 2 bases at J, with 12 bases between the two ends. Germline lookup yields CDR1 SGHDT and CDR2 YYEEEE. CDR3 in amino acids: CASSLIGLGQETQYF. The CDR3 DNA reads TGTGCCAGCAGCTTGATCGGGCTAGGACAAGAGACCCAGTACTTC. The full variable domain, completed using reference TRBV5-6 and TRBJ2-5, is DAGVTQSPTHLIKTRGQQVTLRCSPKSGHDTVSWYQQALGQGPQFIFQYYEEEERQRGNFPDRFSGHQFPNYSSELNVNALLLGDSALYLCASSLIGLGQETQYFGPGTRLLVL.

V is TRBV20-1 and J is TRBJ2-7; D possibly matches TRBD1 or TRBD2 (5 bases each). Germline V gene lookup returns CDR1 DFQATT and CDR2 SNEGSKA (reference sequence). The CDR3 contains 15 residues. V lost 3 bases and J 7 bases, leaving 22 bases between the germline ends. The CDR3 nucleotides read TGCAGTGCTAGTCCAACCTCCGGGGCCCAAGGTGAGCAGTACTTC. Translation gives CSASPTSGAQGEQYF.

The rearrangement links TRBV24-1 to TRBJ2-2; TRBD1 might be the D (6 bases). Germline V gives CDR1 KGHDR, CDR2 SFDVKD. This CDR3 has 13 amino acids. V gave up 9 bases and J gave up 0 bases, with 7 bases separating them. The CDR3 sequence: CATGTSNTGELFF. Written as DNA, the CDR3 is TGTGCCACCGGGACATCGAACACCGGGGAGCTGTTTTTT.

There are many counts of this clonotype. The CDR3 protein is CASSNRDRGGQPQHF. Written as DNA, the CDR3 is TGTGCCAGCAGTAACCGGGACAGGGGAGGTCAGCCCCAGCATTTT. The V and J genes are TRBV12-3 or TRBV12-4 and TRBJ1-5, with 10 bases matching TRBD1. The J segment lost 6 bases and the V segment lost 5 bases, leaving 7 bases of the junction unmatched. This CDR3 spans 15 amino acids.

The chain joins TRBV3-1 to TRBJ2-1; 8 bases agree with TRBD2. The CDR3 is 13 amino acids. The V and J ends lost 7 bases and 10 bases, in that order; junction bases with no gene match: 9. Germline V gene data show CDR1 as LGHDT and CDR2 as YNNKEL (reference sequence). The CDR3 region is CASTDRASGEQFF. The CDR3 DNA follows: TGTGCCAGCACCGATAGGGCTAGCGGGGAGCAGTTCTTC.

This clonotype was detected many times. This chain joins TRBV20-1 and TRBJ1-5; the D gene is possibly TRBD1 (5 bases). Germline values: CDR1 DFQATT, CDR2 SNEGSKA (reference sequence). The V end was cut by 0 bases, the J end by 5 bases, with 14 bases between. The CDR3 covers 15 residues. CDR3 region: CSARDDSLGDQPQHF. CDR3 sequence (DNA): TGCAGTGCTAGAGACGATAGCCTGGGGGATCAGCCCCAGCATTTT.

The genes are TRBV7-9 and TRBJ2-1; D perhaps matches TRBD1 (5 bases). Trimming pared 1 base from V and 10 bases from J, leaving 8 bases between. Per germline, CDR1 SEHNR and CDR2 FQNEAQ (reference sequence). The CDR3 contains 12 residues. The CDR3, as DNA: TGTGCCAGCAGCTTAGTATACAGGGAGCAGTTCTTC. It yields the protein CASSLVYREQFF.

This clonotype was found a few times. V usage is TRBV5-1 and J usage is TRBJ2-7; no definite D call. Germline lookup yields CDR1 SGHRS and CDR2 YFSETQ. The CDR3 has 11 residues. V lost 0 bases to trimming and J lost 6 bases, with 4 bases between them. The CDR3 loop is CASSLATEQYF. The CDR3 region has the DNA TGCGCCAGCAGCTTGGCCACCGAGCAGTACTTC.

V usage is TRBV12-3 or TRBV12-4 and J usage is TRBJ1-1; 9 bases are a match to TRBD1. The CDR3 loop spans 15 amino acids. V dropped 1 base and J dropped 3; count of bases not matched to a gene: 3. For the CDR3, the DNA is TGTGCCAGCAGTTTAGATACAGGGGGCGACACTGAAGCTTTCTTT. It specifies CASSLDTGGDTEAFF.

V and J are TRBV7-3 and TRBJ2-1; D ambiguous. Deletions cut 5 bases from V and 10 bases from J, with 15 bases between. This CDR3 region has 13 residues. CDR1 is SGHTA, CDR2 FQGTGA, per germline. The CDR3 region has the DNA TGTGCCAGCAGCGAACCCGGTGATGGGGAGCAGTTCTTC. It encodes CASSEPGDGEQFF.

This clonotype was recorded many times. The rearrangement uses TRBV12-3 or TRBV12-4 and TRBJ1-1; 7 nucleotides line up with TRBD1. The V segment lost 7 bases and the J segment 5 bases; nucleotides outside the gene matches: 10. This CDR3 comprises 14 residues. The CDR3 loop reads CASTLQGLRTEAFF. DNA for the CDR3: TGTGCCAGCACCTTACAGGGGCTCCGTACTGAAGCTTTCTTT.

The CDR3 reads CASSLHSGRARETQYF. The CDR3 bases are TGTGCCAGCAGTTTACATAGCGGGAGGGCCAGGGAGACCCAGTACTTC. This chain joins TRBV12-3 or TRBV12-4 and TRBJ2-5, with 11 bases lining up with TRBD2. The V segment lost 2 bases and the J segment 5 bases; nucleotides outside the gene matches: 7. This CDR3 comprises 16 residues.

In this sample, this clonotype turned up a few times. The V and J genes are TRBV11-2 and TRBJ2-7; 9 bases are shared with TRBD1. Per germline, CDR1 SGHAT and CDR2 FQNNGV. Unmatched junction bases numbered 8, after V lost 2 bases and J lost 6 bases. The CDR3 totals 15 residues. Written as DNA, the CDR3 is TGTGCCAGCAGCTTAATCCGGGACAGGGTGGGCGAGCAGTACTTC. This gives the protein CASSLIRDRVGEQYF.

The V and J genes are TRBV14 and TRBJ2-7; D unresolved. V was cut by 1 base and J by 3 bases, with 10 bases left in between. The V gene's germline CDR1 is SGHDN and CDR2 FVKESK. The CDR3 extends over 14 amino acids. The CDR3 spells CASSQGRRVYEQYF. The CDR3 DNA sequence: TGTGCCAGCAGCCAAGGTCGGAGAGTCTACGAGCAGTACTTC.

This chain links TRBV7-9 with TRBJ2-1, with D tentatively TRBD2 (5 bases). Germline V gives CDR1 SEHNR, CDR2 FQNEAQ (reference sequence). The CDR3 consists of 13 residues. Trimming shortened V by 5 bases and J by 8 bases, and 13 bases separated the two germline ends. This CDR3 reads CASSPTGIYEQFF. In DNA, the CDR3 is TGTGCCAGCAGCCCGACCGGGATCTATGAGCAGTTCTTC.

This clonotype was seen a handful of times. The chain links TRBV12-3 or TRBV12-4 to TRBJ2-5; D is undetermined. Trimming stripped 1 base from V and 1 base from J, with 7 bases between. There are 14 residues in the CDR3. This CDR3 reads CASSLGLSQETQYF. The CDR3 region has the DNA TGTGCCAGCAGTTTAGGGCTGAGCCAAGAGACCCAGTACTTC.

This chain joins TRBV15 and TRBJ2-3; 7 bases fit TRBD1. The CDR3 consists of 15 residues. Trimming cost V 1 base and J 0 bases; bases outside gene matches: 1. Germline values: CDR1 LNHNV, CDR2 YYDKDF (reference sequence). The CDR3 DNA reads TGTGCCACCAGCAGAGGGACAGGTAGCACAGATACGCAGTATTTT. This gives the protein CATSRGTGSTDTQYF. Combining the CDR3 with reference TRBV15 and TRBJ2-3 gives the whole variable domain DAMVIQNPRYQVTQFGKPVTLSCSQTLNHNVMYWYQQKSSQAPKLLFHYYDKDFNNEADTPDNFQSRRPNTSFCFLDIRSPGLGDTAMYLCATSRGTGSTDTQYFGPGTRLTVL.

This clonotype was found many times. The rearrangement joins TRBV29-1 to TRBJ2-3; tentative D call: TRBD1 (6 bases). The germline CDR1 and CDR2 sequences are SQVTM and ANQGSEA. The CDR3 has 13 amino acids. The ends were cut back, 3 bases at V and 2 bases at J, with 9 bases in the middle. The CDR3 DNA follows: TGCAGCGTTGACGGACAGAACACAGATACGCAGTATTTT. Translated: CSVDGQNTDTQYF.

In its sample, this clonotype was seen many times. V gene TRBV5-1 combines with J gene TRBJ2-7, with D unclear. V lost 0 bases to trimming and J lost 5 bases, with 12 bases between them. Germline CDR1 SGHRS, CDR2 YFSETQ. The CDR3 contains 14 residues. This CDR3 reads CASSLDHPRNEQYF. In nucleotides, the CDR3 is TGCGCCAGCAGCTTGGACCATCCGCGAAACGAGCAGTACTTC.

This chain connects TRBV5-1 to TRBJ2-7; TRBD1 might be the D (5 bases). The CDR3 loop spans 14 amino acids. In germline, CDR1 is SGHRS, CDR2 YFSETQ. The V end was cut by 0 bases, the J end by 4 bases, with 11 bases between. This CDR3 reads CASSLAAGRYEQYF. The DNA of the CDR3 is TGCGCCAGCAGCTTGGCGGCAGGGCGGTACGAGCAGTACTTC.

This clonotype was recorded a few times. The chain uses TRBV25-1 and TRBJ2-2; 7 bases are a match to TRBD1. The CDR3 sequence is 15 residues long. Germline V lookup: CDR1 MGHDK, CDR2 SYGVNS. V lost 4 bases, J lost 1 base, and 3 bases stayed unmatched. Here the CDR3 reads CASSGRDRNTGELFF. As DNA, the CDR3 is TGTGCCAGCAGTGGCCGGGACAGGAACACCGGGGAGCTGTTTTTT.

This clonotype was detected ten times or more. The chain links TRBV20-1 to TRBJ2-7; D perhaps matches TRBD2 (5 bases). In germline, CDR1 is DFQATT, CDR2 SNEGSKA (reference sequence). V was clipped by 0 bases and J by 2 bases, with 8 bases between them. The CDR3 contains 13 residues. CDR3 nucleotides: TGCAGTGCTAGAGATGGAGGAGCCTACGAGCAGTACTTC. Its protein is CSARDGGAYEQYF.

This clonotype was seen more than once but under ten times. The CDR3 here is CASSLSGEGETQYF. DNA for the CDR3: TGTGCCAGCAGTTTGTCAGGGGAGGGAGAGACCCAGTACTTC. J is TRBJ2-5 and V is TRBV6-2 or TRBV6-3, with D possibly matching TRBD2 (7 bases). Trimming cost V 4 bases and J 4 bases, with 13 bases left between them. This CDR3 spans 14 amino acids. Germline V gene lookup returns CDR1 MNHEY and CDR2 SVGEGT.

Only a few counts were recorded for this clonotype. This chain uses TRBV18 with TRBJ1-1; the D gene is possibly TRBD1 (6 bases). V was trimmed by 3 bases and J by 1 base, leaving 12 bases between them. From germline, CDR1 is KGHSH and CDR2 LQKENI. CDR3 size: 15 residues. CDR3 sequence: CASSPGHGGNTEAFF. CDR3 nucleotides: TGTGCCAGCTCACCGGGACATGGGGGGAACACTGAAGCTTTCTTT.

The V and J genes are TRBV11-2 and TRBJ2-7; possible D gene TRBD2, 5 bases. The CDR3 loop spans 15 amino acids. The V end was cut by 0 bases, the J end by 4 bases, with 13 bases between. Germline CDR1 and CDR2: SGHAT and FQNNGV. CDR3 coding DNA: TGTGCCAGCAGCTTAGAAAGAACCTCGGGGTACGAGCAGTACTTC. Translated: CASSLERTSGYEQYF.

This clonotype was counted once. V is TRBV15 and J is TRBJ1-5; no clear D gene. Germline V gene lookup returns CDR1 LNHNV and CDR2 YYDKDF (reference sequence). The CDR3 length is 15 residues. Trimming removed 2 bases at V and 2 bases at J, with 10 bases between. CDR3 DNA: TGTGCCACCAGCAGATTTATTACGGGCAATCAGCCCCAGCATTTT. Its protein product is CATSRFITGNQPQHF. The whole variable domain, remainder taken from reference TRBV15 and TRBJ1-5, is DAMVIQNPRYQVTQFGKPVTLSCSQTLNHNVMYWYQQKSSQAPKLLFHYYDKDFNNEADTPDNFQSRRPNTSFCFLDIRSPGLGDTAMYLCATSRFITGNQPQHFGDGTRLSIL.

This clonotype was counted at least ten times. J is TRBJ2-1 and V is TRBV28; TRBD2 aligns across 7 bases. The CDR3 runs to 15 residues. Trimming removed 3 bases from V and 3 bases from J; junction bases left unmatched: 5. Germline-derived CDR1 and CDR2 are MDHEN and SYDVKM. CDR3: CASSFPSGDYNEQFF. CDR3 DNA sequence: TGTGCCAGCAGTTTCCCTAGCGGAGACTACAATGAGCAGTTCTTC.

The chain employs TRBV7-2 and TRBJ2-7; D possibly corresponds to TRBD1 (6 bases). V was clipped by 5 bases and J by 2 bases, with 16 bases between them. The CDR3 covers 15 residues. Germline CDR1 is SGHTA and CDR2 is FQGNSA. The CDR3 loop reads CASSIPGTTPYEQYF. Written as DNA, the CDR3 is TGTGCCAGCAGCATCCCCGGGACAACCCCCTACGAGCAGTACTTC. Using reference TRBV7-2 and TRBJ2-7 for the parts outside the CDR3, the full variable domain is GAGVSQSPSNKVTEKGKDVELRCDPISGHTALYWYRQSLGQGLEFLIYFQGNSAPDKSGLPSDRFSAERTGGSVSTLTIQRTQQEDSAVYLCASSIPGTTPYEQYFGPGTRLTVT.

This chain connects TRBV20-1 to TRBJ2-3, with D unclear. CDR3 size: 14 residues. The germline V gene has CDR1 DFQATT and CDR2 SNEGSKA (reference sequence). V was shortened by 0 bases and J by 2 bases, with 9 bases between the two germline ends. CDR3 sequence (DNA): TGCAGTGCTAGAGATCAGTTCTTCACAGATACGCAGTATTTT. This sequence encodes CSARDQFFTDTQYF.

V gene TRBV7-2 combines with J gene TRBJ2-7, with 7 positions matching TRBD2. Trimming took 4 bases from V and 2 from J; bases not matched to a gene: 8. CDR1 is SGHTA, CDR2 FQGNSA, per germline. The CDR3 spans 15 residues. The CDR3 is CASSYGLETTYEQYF. CDR3 DNA: TGTGCCAGCAGCTACGGACTAGAAACTACCTACGAGCAGTACTTC.